This entry concerns a single T cell receptor beta chain. The antigen is undetermined. The data were obtained in a study of graft-versus-host responses after intestinal transplantation. As for the study in general: Anti-thymocyte globulin induction, then tacrolimus and steroids for about three years, went to all recipients.

Produced via immunoSEQ multiplex PCR; TCRdb's table is partial and in-frame only. The repertoire holds approximately 49,000 clones, roughly 90% seen once, with 0.62% in the top ten. Study-level results: There was an association between peak levels of circulating GvH clones and early post-transplant HvG declines. The presence of high graft-versus-host to host-versus-graft clonal ratios in allografts characterized patients with graft-donor T cell macrochimerism. GvH clones were found in recipient marrow; some appeared first in ileum or blood.

From germline, CDR1 is MNHNS and CDR2 SASEGT. There are 13 residues in the CDR3. Trimming pared 2 bases from V and 0 bases from J, leaving 5 bases between. The sequence was collected from a human donor who was the organ donor for an intestinal transplant. This chain joins TRBV6-1 and TRBJ2-7, with D possibly TRBD2 on 5 matching bases. Sequenced here: unstimulated CD4+ T cells sorted from spleen or lymph node cells, sampled before transplant. The CDR3: CASSELASYEQYF. The CDR3 nucleotides are TGTGCCAGCAGTGAACTAGCCTCCTACGAGCAGTACTTC.